This TCR beta chain stems from a study of beta chain bispecific antibodies for T cell cancers. In this sample, this clonotype turned up many times. The antigen is not known. TCRdb re-called the 5' RACE reads through MiXCR, storing one row per CDR3 protein. Of just over 20,000 distinct CDR3 sequences listed, approximately 2.4% were seen once; the top ten hold approximately 29%. Findings of the study overall: Most targeted TRBV signal came from the leukemia cell line cells, not normal T cells.

Germline assignment: CDR1 SGHRS and CDR2 YFSETQ. The CDR3 runs to 21 residues. The J segment lost 2 bases and the V segment lost 3 bases, leaving 18 bases of the junction unmatched. Blood mononuclear cells were expanded for roughly 3 days using either OKT3 anti-CD3 antibody or CD3/CD28 beads. IL-2 (around 100 IU/ml) and IL-7 (5 ng/ml) supported the T cell cultures. The chain has TRBV5-1 and TRBJ1-5; 12 positions agree with TRBD1. The sequenced material came from healthy donor T cells cultured with leukemia cells. The clonotype originates from a human donor in good health. Some clones in this sample may be carry-over from other donors' samples. The CDR3 protein is CASSSRDRGRKVLRCNQPQHF. The CDR3 region has the DNA TGCGCCAGCAGCTCCCGGGACAGGGGGCGTAAGGTCCTTCGTTGCAATCAGCCCCAGCATTTT.